Listed here are 21 T cell receptor beta chains from one sample, sequenced in a study of cytomegalovirus exposure and HLA in healthy donors. The PCR was carried out with 60 Vbeta primers and 13 Jbeta primers. The method was immunoSEQ multiplex PCR; TCRdb's version includes in-frame clones alone and lacks a portion of them. The data show about 130,000 clones, roughly 75% seen once. Sequenced: PBMCs. The receptors were gathered from a man between 25 and 39 years old in good health.

Comments on this clone: A read error may account for a junction end that differs from germline. The genes are TRBV7-9 and TRBJ2-5; 7 nucleotides match TRBD1. The end of the DNA fits TRBJ2-7 better, so the J call may be wrong. Germline CDR1 and CDR2: SEHNR and FQNEAQ (reference sequence). The CDR3 contains 14 residues. The CDR3 is CSSSSEGTAYEQYF. DNA for the CDR3: TGTTCCAGCAGCTCAGAGGGGACAGCCTACGAGCAGTACTTC.

In this sample, this clone turned up once. The rearrangement uses TRBV28 and TRBJ2-1; 10 bases line up with TRBD2. The CDR3 loop spans 13 amino acids. Germline values: CDR1 MDHEN, CDR2 SYDVKM. The trim removed 10 bases at V and 3 bases at J, leaving 3 bases unmatched. CDR3 sequence reads: CAILAGVYNEQFF. Written as DNA, the CDR3 is TGTGCCATCCTAGCGGGAGTCTACAATGAGCAGTTCTTC.

V is TRBV10-1 and J is TRBJ2-7, with 9 bases aligning to TRBD1. CDR1 is WNHNN and CDR2 is SYGVQD in the germline V gene (reference sequence). Trimming took 1 base from V and 3 from J; bases not matched to a gene: 4. The CDR3 is made up of 15 amino acids. The DNA of the CDR3 is TGCGCCAGCAGTGAGTACAGACAGGGGGTCTACGAGCAGTACTTC. Residues: CASSEYRQGVYEQYF.

The CDR3 nucleotides read TGTGCCAGCTCACCTTCTGACCCGCCGGGGGGATGGCATCCTAGCAATCAGCCCCAGCATTTT. Protein: CASSPSDPPGGWHPSNQPQHF. The rearrangement uses TRBV18 and TRBJ1-5; D is perhaps TRBD1 (5 bases). Germline V gives CDR1 KGHSH, CDR2 LQKENI. The CDR3 sequence is 21 residues long. Trimming removed 3 bases from V and 0 bases from J, with 27 bases in between.

The chain combines TRBV4-2 with TRBJ1-1, with D unclear. From germline, CDR1 is LGHNA and CDR2 YNFKEQ. The V and J ends lost 1 base and 6 bases respectively, with 3 bases between them. CDR3 length: 11 amino acids. Here the CDR3 reads CASSQGAEAFF. CDR3 DNA: TGTGCCAGCAGCCAAGGCGCTGAAGCTTTCTTT.

The rearrangement joins TRBV7-8 to TRBJ2-5, with D maybe TRBD1 (6 bases). There are 18 residues in the CDR3. The germline V gene has CDR1 SGHVS and CDR2 FQNEAQ. Trimming shortened V by 2 bases and J by 7 bases, and 26 bases separated the two germline ends. CDR3 residues: CASSLSRAKGREGGTQYF. In DNA form, the CDR3 reads TGTGCCAGCAGCTTATCTCGTGCCAAGGGTCGCGAAGGGGGGACCCAGTACTTC. The entire variable domain, with the rest obtained from reference TRBV7-8 and TRBJ2-5, is as follows: GAGVSQSPRYKVAKRGQDVALRCDPISGHVSLFWYQQALGQGPEFLTYFQNEAQLDKSGLPSDRFFAERPEGSVSTLKIQRTQQEDSAVYLCASSLSRAKGREGGTQYFGPGTRLLVL.

The chain has TRBV28 and TRBJ2-1, with 7 bases identical to TRBD2. The ends lost 3 bases at V and 8 bases at J; junction bases unmatched: 10. From germline, CDR1 is MDHEN and CDR2 SYDVKM. The CDR3 extends over 15 amino acids. The CDR3 DNA reads TGTGCCAGCAGTTTGCTAAGCGCCCGGGGGGATGAGCAGTTCTTC. Translating gives CASSLLSARGDEQFF.

The J gene is TRBJ1-5, the V gene TRBV7-8; perhaps TRBD1 as D (5 bases). The CDR3 covers 14 residues. V was shortened by 5 bases and J by 7 bases, with 15 bases between the two germline ends. Germline V gene sequence: CDR1 SGHVS, CDR2 FQNEAQ. DNA of the CDR3: TGTGCCAGCAGCCACCATCGGGGACTACAGCCCCAGCATTTT. It yields the protein CASSHHRGLQPQHF.

The chain combines TRBV6-5 with TRBJ1-1; tentative D call: TRBD1 (5 bases). Trimming pared 3 bases from V and 3 bases from J, leaving 8 bases between. This CDR3 is 13 amino acids long. Per the germline V gene, CDR1 is MNHEY and CDR2 is SVGAGI. The CDR3 sequence is CASSYKQDTEAFF. CDR3 coding DNA: TGTGCCAGCAGTTATAAACAGGACACTGAAGCTTTCTTT.

The rearrangement uses TRBV6-1 and TRBJ2-1; 7 bases are shared with TRBD2. The germline V gene has CDR1 MNHNS and CDR2 SASEGT. This CDR3 is 15 amino acids long. V gave up 6 bases and J gave up 5 bases; unmatched junction bases: 10. CDR3 amino acids: CASRAGGAGHNEQFF. The CDR3 DNA sequence: TGTGCCAGCAGGGCGGGCGGAGCGGGACACAATGAGCAGTTCTTC.

V and J are TRBV11-3 and TRBJ2-3; weak D call: TRBD1 (5 bases). This CDR3 has 14 residues. With 1 base removed from V and 8 bases from J, the gap between germline ends came to 13 bases. CDR1 and CDR2 from the germline V gene are SGHNT and YENEEA. CDR3 loop: CASSLVPLQGTQYF. CDR3 in DNA: TGTGCCAGCAGCTTAGTACCCCTCCAGGGTACGCAGTATTTT.

The chain couples TRBV9 to TRBJ2-1; 7 bases are a match to TRBD1. Trimming at V came to 4 bases and at J to 4 bases, leaving 8 bases not matched to a gene. The length of the CDR3 is 15 residues. Per the germline V gene, CDR1 is SGDLS and CDR2 is YYNGEE. The CDR3 sequence is CASSTSGTEYNEQFF. The CDR3 DNA reads TGTGCCAGCAGCACCTCTGGGACAGAGTACAATGAGCAGTTCTTC.

The DNA for the CDR3 is TGTGCCAGCAGCCTGGGACTAGCAGGCCTACTGGGGCAGTTCTTC. Translated: CASSLGLAGLLGQFF. The V and J genes are TRBV5-6 and TRBJ2-1; 9 bases map to TRBD2. Trimming took 4 bases from V and 12 from J; bases not matched to a gene: 14. There are 15 residues in the CDR3. Germline CDR1 reads SGHDT; CDR2 reads YYEEEE.

The genes are TRBV11-2 and TRBJ1-2; the match to TRBD1 covers 7 bases. V gave up 5 bases and J gave up 5 bases; unmatched junction bases: 11. This CDR3 contains 15 residues. Germline V gives CDR1 SGHAT, CDR2 FQNNGV. The CDR3 protein is CASSETGTAIYGYTF. The CDR3 DNA reads TGTGCCAGCAGCGAGACCGGGACAGCCATTTATGGCTACACCTTC.

The CDR3 DNA follows: TGTGCCAGCAGTTTAATGGCGGGGGGGAACACTGAAGCTTTCTTT. It is translated as CASSLMAGGNTEAFF. The chain recombines TRBV27 with TRBJ1-1, with D possibly being TRBD1 (5 bases). Germline CDR1 and CDR2: MNHEY and SMNVEV (reference sequence). V lost 2 bases, J lost 1 base, and 11 bases lay in between. This CDR3 comprises 15 residues.

The chain carries TRBV27 and TRBJ2-6; TRBD1 matches at 7 bases. CDR3 length: 16 amino acids. The V and J ends lost 5 bases and 2 bases, in that order; junction bases with no gene match: 6. Germline values: CDR1 MNHEY, CDR2 SMNVEV (reference sequence). CDR3 bases: TGTGCCAGCAGTCGACAAGACAGGGCTGGGGCCAACGTCCTGACTTTC. It translates to CASSRQDRAGANVLTF.

The chain combines TRBV30 with TRBJ2-2, with 10 bases lining up with TRBD2. The J segment lost 5 bases and the V segment lost 2 bases, leaving 5 bases of the junction unmatched. Germline V CDR1 and CDR2: GTSNPN, SVGIG (reference sequence). The CDR3 is 15 amino acids. The CDR3 nucleotides read TGTGCCTGGAGTTCTAGCGGGAGAGAGACCGGGGAGCTGTTTTTT. Its protein product is CAWSSSGRETGELFF.

The V and J genes are TRBV14 and TRBJ2-5; 8 positions match TRBD1. V shed 4 bases and J 5 bases; nucleotides not matched to a gene: 9. Germline values: CDR1 SGHDN, CDR2 FVKESK. The CDR3 length is 15 residues. The CDR3 DNA is TGTGCCAGCAGCCCTCTGGACAGGGTAGTGGAGACCCAGTACTTC. It yields the protein CASSPLDRVVETQYF.

The chain is built from TRBV18 and TRBJ2-1, with TRBD1 as a possible D gene (6 bases). CDR1 and CDR2 (germline): KGHSH, LQKENI. The CDR3 is 13 amino acids. V was pared by 4 bases and J by 12 bases, with 16 bases between. CDR3 in amino acids: CASSHSGGPVQFF. Here the CDR3 DNA reads TGTGCCAGCTCACACTCTGGGGGCCCAGTGCAGTTCTTC.

The chain carries TRBV4-2 and TRBJ2-7, with D tentatively TRBD2 (5 bases). The CDR3 spans 16 residues. Trimming shortened V by 0 bases and J by 3 bases, and 15 bases separated the two germline ends. Germline V lookup: CDR1 LGHNA, CDR2 YNFKEQ. The CDR3 here is CASSQDNEGVGYEQYF. The CDR3 DNA sequence: TGTGCCAGCAGCCAAGATAACGAGGGAGTGGGCTACGAGCAGTACTTC.

The chain joins TRBV10-3 to TRBJ2-5, with 7 bases identical to TRBD2. Germline V gene data show CDR1 as ENHRY and CDR2 as SYGVKD. The CDR3 runs 16 residues. The V gene end was trimmed by 2 bases and the J gene end by 4 bases; junction bases not matched to a gene: 10. The CDR3 DNA is TGTGCCATCAGTGAGGGGAGACTAGCCCAAGTAGAGACCCAGTACTTC. Amino acids: CAISEGRLAQVETQYF.